This T cell receptor beta chain was retrieved from a study of blood T cell repertoires in COVID-19. Background on the study: Sites in the United States, Italy and Spain provided acute and convalescent COVID-19 samples.

Profiled with immunoSEQ multiplex PCR; TCRdb holds only in-frame clones, not every one. This table holds about 380,000 clones, about four fifths found once. This CDR3 has 18 amino acids. The V segment lost 4 bases and the J segment 4 bases; nucleotides outside the gene matches: 14. The germline gives CDR1 SGHDN, CDR2 FVKESK. This clone showed up just once. The same CDR3 can be traced to other DNA sequences in this sample. The chain uses TRBV14 and TRBJ2-1, with TRBD2 identical over 9 bases. Sequencing used peripheral blood. This receptor was obtained from a human donor with acute or convalescent COVID-19. The donor label of this sample is uncertain. In DNA, the CDR3 is TGTGCCAGCAGCCGGCTAGGGGCGGGGGGGCCGGCTTACAATGAGCAGTTCTTC. The encoded protein is CASSRLGAGGPAYNEQFF.